Shown below are 27 T cell receptor beta chains from a single sample sequenced in a study of T-cell reconstitution after alpha-beta-depleted transplantation in children. Researchers prepared the TCRbeta library using unique molecular identifiers, the study reports. TCRdb analysed the PCR reads with MiXCR anew, one entry per CDR3 protein. The table includes a few hundred thousand distinct CDR3 sequences, 9.7% detected once. Sample: PBMCs from the stem cell graft donor, taken from the stem cell graft. The source of these receptors is a human donor who donated a stem cell graft to a child with SCID.

The rearrangement links TRBV12-3 or TRBV12-4 to TRBJ1-2; D not resolved. Trimming shortened V by 0 bases and J by 7 bases, and 18 bases separated the two germline ends. There are 16 residues in the CDR3. The CDR3 DNA is TGTGCCAGCAGTTTAGCGCGGTGGGGAGGCCGTCCTGGCTACACCTTC. As protein: CASSLARWGGRPGYTF.

This clonotype was counted ten times or more. J is TRBJ1-5 and V is TRBV11-1; 10 bases align to TRBD1. V dropped 3 bases and J dropped 0; count of bases not matched to a gene: 8. This CDR3 has 18 residues. Germline CDR1 is SGHAT and CDR2 is FQDESV (reference sequence). This CDR3 is CASSFDRGRGFSNQPQHF. CDR3 DNA sequence: TGTGCCAGCAGCTTCGACAGGGGGCGCGGGTTTAGCAATCAGCCCCAGCATTTT.

The J gene is TRBJ2-5, the V gene TRBV20-1; D is tentatively TRBD1 or TRBD2 (6 bases each). CDR3 size: 15 residues. Trimming left V 4 bases short and J 5 bases short, with 20 bases between. Per germline, CDR1 DFQATT and CDR2 SNEGSKA (reference sequence). The CDR3 nucleotides are TGCAGTGCTACAATTCCCGGGGGCACATTGGAGACCCAGTACTTC. Protein: CSATIPGGTLETQYF.

This clonotype was recorded at least ten times. The CDR3: CASSLGLDNEQFF. The CDR3 coding sequence is TGCGCCAGCAGCTTGGGACTTGACAATGAGCAGTTCTTC. V and J are TRBV5-1 and TRBJ2-1; D call uncertain. From germline, CDR1 is SGHRS and CDR2 YFSETQ. V gave up 0 bases and J gave up 5 bases, with 6 bases separating them. This CDR3 spans 13 amino acids.

In this sample, this clonotype turned up many times. The V call is TRBV5-1, the J call TRBJ1-2; 8 nucleotides match TRBD1. Looked up from germline, CDR1 is SGHRS and CDR2 is YFSETQ. The CDR3 consists of 16 residues. V was pared by 4 bases and J by 5 bases, with 13 bases of the junction left unmatched. DNA of the CDR3: TGCGCCAGCAGCCTGGGACAGGTCCTCACCTCATATGGCTACACCTTC. It encodes CASSLGQVLTSYGYTF.

This clonotype came up many times. This rearrangement joins TRBV6-5 to TRBJ2-7; 10 nucleotides agree with TRBD1. V dropped 4 bases and J dropped 3; count of bases not matched to a gene: 6. Germline V CDR1 and CDR2: MNHEY, SVGAGI. The CDR3 extends over 15 amino acids. CDR3: CASSSAGQGSYEQYF. CDR3 bases: TGTGCCAGCAGTTCGGCGGGACAGGGGAGCTACGAGCAGTACTTC.

As to this clonotype: A much larger clone differs from this one at a single base, so this may be a read error. The chain carries TRBV6-2 or TRBV6-3 and TRBJ1-2; 9 bases agree with TRBD1. V shed 7 bases and J 12 bases; nucleotides not matched to a gene: 18. The CDR3 extends over 15 amino acids. Per germline, CDR1 MNHEY and CDR2 SVGEGT. The CDR3 sequence: CASNTPGQGSYGDTF. CDR3 sequence (DNA): TGTGCCAGCAATACACCGGGACAGGGAAGCTACGGCGACACCTTC.

The V gene is TRBV20-1, the J gene TRBJ1-1, with TRBD1 identical over 9 bases. V shed 3 bases, J shed 3 bases, and the junction held 8 bases outside the gene matches. Germline values: CDR1 DFQATT, CDR2 SNEGSKA (reference sequence). This CDR3 is 15 amino acids long. CDR3 sequence reads: CSASDWDRVYTEAFF. The CDR3 DNA sequence: TGCAGTGCTAGTGACTGGGACAGGGTGTACACTGAAGCTTTCTTT.

This clonotype has just one count. The chain links TRBV29-1 to TRBJ2-7; perhaps TRBD1 as D (6 bases). Germline CDR1 is SQVTM and CDR2 is ANQGSEA. V was cut by 7 bases and J by 11 bases, with 24 bases left in between. The CDR3 runs 13 residues. The CDR3: CSGSDRVPYGEYF. In DNA form, the CDR3 reads TGCAGCGGATCGGACAGAGTCCCCTATGGCGAGTACTTC.

This clonotype was observed at least ten times. This rearrangement joins TRBV2 to TRBJ2-1; TRBD2 is a possible D gene (7 bases). CDR1 and CDR2 from the germline V gene are SNHLY and FYNNEI. This CDR3 spans 15 amino acids. V shed 6 bases and J shed 5 bases, with 17 bases lying between them. For the CDR3, the DNA is TGTGCCAGCAGCGGGGGGCTAGCGACGGACAATGAGCAGTTCTTC. This translates into CASSGGLATDNEQFF.

This clonotype was seen at least ten times. The chain combines TRBV5-1 with TRBJ1-2; possible D gene TRBD1, 6 bases. With 0 bases removed from V and 4 bases from J, the gap between germline ends came to 16 bases. CDR1 SGHRS and CDR2 YFSETQ come from the germline V gene. The CDR3 sequence is 16 residues long. DNA for the CDR3: TGCGCCAGCAGCTTGGGTCTGAACAGGGCCGCCTATGGCTACACCTTC. Protein: CASSLGLNRAAYGYTF.

This clonotype was seen ten or more times. The chain has TRBV19 and TRBJ2-3; TRBD2 might be the D (6 bases). Trimming cost V 4 bases and J 2 bases, with 10 bases left between them. The CDR3 extends over 14 amino acids. Germline CDR1 is LNHDA and CDR2 is SQIVND (reference sequence). The CDR3 nucleotides are TGTGCCAGTAGTACCGGGACTGTCACAGATACGCAGTATTTT. It codes for CASSTGTVTDTQYF.

A remark on this clonotype: A junction end diverges from the germline sequence, so it may reflect a read error. The chain is built from TRBV11-2 and TRBJ2-3; weak D call: TRBD2 (6 bases). Germline CDR1 SGHAT, CDR2 FQNNGV. This CDR3 is built from 20 residues. The CDR3 DNA reads TGTGCCAGCAGCTCCGCCGCGACCGGGTTTCGGGGGAGGTACACAGATACGCTGTATTTT. Translation: CASSSAATGFRGRYTDTLYF.

At least ten counts were recorded for this clonotype. The V and J genes are TRBV5-5 and TRBJ1-2, with D perhaps TRBD1 (5 bases). CDR3 length: 14 residues. The V gene lost 1 base and the J gene lost 2 bases, with 9 bases spanning the gap. Germline V CDR1 and CDR2: SGHKS, YYEKEE (reference sequence). The CDR3 DNA follows: TGTGCCAGCAGCTTGCGGGGCGTCAACTATGGCTACACCTTC. Translated: CASSLRGVNYGYTF.

This clonotype appeared many times. The chain joins TRBV6-1 to TRBJ1-2, with TRBD1 matching 9 bases. There are 16 residues in the CDR3. Per germline, CDR1 MNHNS and CDR2 SASEGT. V shed 5 bases and J 2 bases; nucleotides not matched to a gene: 9. CDR3 DNA: TGTGCCAGCAGTCGAGGGACAGGGCCTATAAACTATGGCTACACCTTC. Encoded protein: CASSRGTGPINYGYTF.

The table lists this clonotype with many counts. This chain connects TRBV4-1 to TRBJ1-2; 7 bases are a match to TRBD1. Unmatched junction bases numbered 14, after V lost 4 bases and J lost 0 bases. The CDR3 sequence is 18 residues long. CDR1 is MGHRA and CDR2 is YSYEKL in the germline V gene. The chain's CDR3 is CASSPRSTGAHTNYGYTF. The CDR3 region has the DNA TGCGCCAGCAGCCCAAGAAGTACAGGGGCCCATACTAACTATGGCTACACCTTC.

This clonotype was counted at least ten times. Here the CDR3 reads CSARVGARTDTQYF. DNA for the CDR3: TGCAGTGCTAGAGTAGGGGCCCGCACAGATACGCAGTATTTT. V and J are TRBV20-1 and TRBJ2-3, with D perhaps TRBD1 (5 bases). The CDR3 contains 14 residues. Germline V gene data show CDR1 as DFQATT and CDR2 as SNEGSKA (reference sequence). V was pared by 1 base and J by 1 base, with 9 bases between.

The rearrangement uses TRBV10-3 and TRBJ2-3; weak D call: TRBD2 (7 bases). Trimming cost V 0 bases and J 7 bases, with 8 bases left between them. The CDR3 covers 13 residues. Germline-derived CDR1 and CDR2 are ENHRY and SYGVKD. CDR3 in DNA: TGTGCCATCAGTGAGTCGCGGGGGCATACGCAGTATTTT. Its protein product is CAISESRGHTQYF.

The table lists this clonotype with many counts. The rearrangement uses TRBV9 and TRBJ1-6; a possible D gene is TRBD1 (6 bases). Trimming shortened V by 2 bases and J by 9 bases, and 18 bases separated the two germline ends. CDR3 length: 16 amino acids. Germline V gene lookup returns CDR1 SGDLS and CDR2 YYNGEE. CDR3 nucleotides: TGTGCCAGCAGCGTCGGTTGGGGGACAAGTAGTTCACCCCTCCACTTT. This sequence encodes CASSVGWGTSSSPLHF.

This clonotype was seen repeatedly, ten times or more. The chain uses TRBV12-3 or TRBV12-4 and TRBJ1-1, with D tentatively TRBD1 (5 bases). V lost 5 bases and J lost 0, with 10 bases in between. The CDR3 runs to 14 residues. CDR3 region: CASSKPQVNTEAFF. CDR3 DNA sequence: TGTGCCAGCAGTAAACCACAGGTGAACACTGAAGCTTTCTTT.

There are many counts of this clonotype. This chain uses TRBV3-1 with TRBJ2-3; the match to TRBD2 covers 10 bases. The V gene's germline CDR1 is LGHDT and CDR2 YNNKEL (reference sequence). Trimming removed 4 bases from V and 4 bases from J; junction bases left unmatched: 23. This CDR3 region has 21 residues. CDR3 sequence reads: CASSPQKGQRGGRFVADTQYF. DNA for the CDR3: TGTGCCAGCAGCCCGCAAAAAGGTCAGCGGGGGGGCCGGTTCGTCGCAGATACGCAGTATTTT.

V usage is TRBV5-1 and J usage is TRBJ2-3; the D gene is possibly TRBD2 (5 bases). The CDR3 covers 14 residues. Trimming cost V 0 bases and J 3 bases, with 8 bases left between them. Germline CDR1 reads SGHRS; CDR2 reads YFSETQ. CDR3 sequence reads: CASSLDPGTDTQYF. CDR3 nucleotide sequence: TGCGCCAGCAGCTTGGATCCGGGGACAGATACGCAGTATTTT.

There are many counts of this clonotype. This chain links TRBV4-1 with TRBJ2-1; perhaps TRBD2 as D (6 bases). The CDR3 extends over 18 amino acids. V gave up 0 bases and J gave up 6 bases, with 21 bases separating them. Germline CDR1 MGHRA, CDR2 YSYEKL. The DNA for the CDR3 is TGCGCCAGCAGCCAAGAAAGAGCGGCGGGATTGTTCAGCAATGAGCAGTTCTTC. Its translation is CASSQERAAGLFSNEQFF.

V gene TRBV12-5 combines with J gene TRBJ2-1, with D perhaps given as TRBD1 or TRBD2 (5 bases each). CDR3 length: 19 residues. V was clipped by 1 base and J by 3 bases, with 22 bases between them. Per the germline V gene, CDR1 is LGHNT and CDR2 is FRNRAP. The CDR3 reads CASGLGQTGPGSYYNEQFF. CDR3 bases: TGTGCTAGTGGTTTGGGACAGACCGGTCCGGGATCTTACTACAATGAGCAGTTCTTC. The complete variable domain, with remaining parts taken from reference TRBV12-5 and TRBJ2-1, reads DARVTQTPRHKVTEMGQEVTMRCQPILGHNTVFWYRQTMMQGLELLAYFRNRAPLDDSGMPKDRFSAEMPDATLATLKIQPSEPRDSAVYFCASGLGQTGPGSYYNEQFFGPGTRLTVL.

This clonotype was seen many times. The chain uses TRBV9 and TRBJ1-5; maybe TRBD1 (6 bases). CDR1 and CDR2 from the germline V gene are SGDLS and YYNGEE. CDR3 length: 15 amino acids. V gave up 2 bases and J gave up 3 bases, with 12 bases separating them. CDR3 bases: TGTGCCAGCAGCGTGGAGGACAGCTTCAATCAGCCCCAGCATTTT. This encodes CASSVEDSFNQPQHF.

The chain uses TRBV5-1 and TRBJ2-3; no clear D. Germline lookup yields CDR1 SGHRS and CDR2 YFSETQ. Trimming shortened V by 5 bases and J by 11 bases, and 18 bases separated the two germline ends. The CDR3 is 13 residues long. The CDR3 region is CASSTGWGTLQYF. The CDR3 nucleotides read TGCGCCAGCAGTACCGGCTGGGGTACCCTGCAGTATTTT.

This clonotype was detected many times. This chain links TRBV7-2 with TRBJ2-2; D may be TRBD1 (7 bases). Germline lookup yields CDR1 SGHTA and CDR2 FQGNSA. This CDR3 contains 15 residues. V was trimmed by 4 bases and J by 5 bases, leaving 14 bases between them. In nucleotides, the CDR3 is TGTGCCAGCAGCTCCCAGGGGGGCTGGACCGGGGAGCTGTTTTTT. As protein: CASSSQGGWTGELFF.